A single sample gave rise to the 9 T cell receptor beta chains below, sequenced in a study of identical twins. TCRdb redid the calling of the 5' RACE reads with MiXCR, one entry per CDR3 protein. This repertoire shows around 300,000 distinct CDR3 sequences, under 9.5% found once; its top ten account for approximately 2.1%. The sample was also linked to a second study, of yellow fever vaccine responses in identical twins.

Sequencing was carried out using memory (CD45RO+) T cells sorted from blood. The origin of the receptors is a young woman in good health.

J is TRBJ2-3 and V is TRBV15; D perhaps matches TRBD1 (6 bases). Trimming took 0 bases from V and 1 from J, leaving 14 bases between them. CDR3 length: 17 amino acids. Germline V gives CDR1 LNHNV, CDR2 YYDKDF (reference sequence). Here the CDR3 reads CATSRDSGARGTDTQYF. DNA for the CDR3: TGTGCCACCAGCAGAGATTCAGGGGCGCGCGGCACAGATACGCAGTATTTT.

This clonotype was seen repeatedly, ten times or more. The CDR3 bases are TGTGCCAGCAGTTTGTTGCCCGGGGGCGTCACTGAAGCTTTCTTT. It encodes CASSLLPGGVTEAFF. The V call is TRBV27, the J call TRBJ1-1, with D tentatively TRBD1 (6 bases). CDR1 MNHEY and CDR2 SMNVEV come from the germline V gene (reference sequence). The CDR3 has 15 residues. Trimming cost V 3 bases and J 4 bases, with 15 bases left between them.

The V and J genes are TRBV6-1 and TRBJ2-1, with D hard to call. Trimming took 1 base from V and 4 from J, leaving 14 bases between them. There are 16 residues in the CDR3. From germline, CDR1 is MNHNS and CDR2 SASEGT. CDR3 DNA sequence: TGTGCCAGCAGTGAAGGGGGAAAGACACTTTACAATGAGCAGTTCTTC. This sequence encodes CASSEGGKTLYNEQFF.

The sample holds a few counts of this clonotype. J is TRBJ1-2 and V is TRBV15, with 8 bases that match TRBD1. J was trimmed by 1 base and V by 2 bases; bases with no gene match: 3. Per germline, CDR1 LNHNV and CDR2 YYDKDF (reference sequence). The CDR3 loop spans 15 amino acids. CDR3 residues: CATSRSGGNNYGYTF. The CDR3 coding sequence is TGTGCCACCAGCAGATCAGGGGGCAATAACTATGGCTACACCTTC. The whole variable domain, remainder taken from reference TRBV15 and TRBJ1-2, is DAMVIQNPRYQVTQFGKPVTLSCSQTLNHNVMYWYQQKSSQAPKLLFHYYDKDFNNEADTPDNFQSRRPNTSFCFLDIRSPGLGDTAMYLCATSRSGGNNYGYTFGSGTRLTVV.

This clonotype appeared many times. The chain is built from TRBV24-1 and TRBJ2-3; no definite D call. Looked up from germline, CDR1 is KGHDR and CDR2 is SFDVKD. The CDR3 is 12 residues long. Trimming cost V 8 bases and J 2 bases, with 7 bases left between them. Here the CDR3 reads CATKVFTDTQYF. CDR3 DNA: TGTGCCACCAAGGTCTTCACAGATACGCAGTATTTT.

The J gene is TRBJ2-7, the V gene TRBV5-1; 11 nucleotides align to TRBD2. V lost 4 bases and J lost 3; bases outside the gene matches: 6. Germline loops: CDR1 SGHRS, CDR2 YFSETQ. This CDR3 spans 15 amino acids. This CDR3 reads CASSTRLAGSYEQYF. The CDR3 coding sequence is TGCGCCAGCAGCACAAGACTAGCGGGAAGCTACGAGCAGTACTTC.

The sample holds many counts of this clonotype. This chain joins TRBV2 and TRBJ1-3; weak D call: TRBD1 (6 bases). CDR3 length: 15 residues. Germline V CDR1 and CDR2: SNHLY, FYNNEI. Trimming removed 2 bases from V and 2 bases from J, with 10 bases in between. For the CDR3, the DNA is TGTGCCAGCAGTGAATCGGGGGCGCCTGGAAACACCATATATTTT. As protein: CASSESGAPGNTIYF. The entire variable domain, with the rest obtained from reference TRBV2 and TRBJ1-3, is as follows: EPEVTQTPSHQVTQMGQEVILRCVPISNHLYFYWYRQILGQKVEFLVSFYNNEISEKSEIFDDQFSVERPDGSNFTLKIRSTKLEDSAMYFCASSESGAPGNTIYFGEGSWLTVV.

This clonotype was found a few times. The chain couples TRBV7-2 to TRBJ2-1; 7 nucleotides line up with TRBD2. This CDR3 comprises 15 residues. CDR1 SGHTA and CDR2 FQGNSA come from the germline V gene. With 2 bases clipped from V and 1 base from J, the junction kept 2 bases outside the gene matches. In DNA, the CDR3 is TGTGCCAGCAGCTTACGGCGGGGGTCCTACAATGAGCAGTTCTTC. This gives the protein CASSLRRGSYNEQFF.

This chain links TRBV28 with TRBJ1-1; D is ambiguous. This CDR3 region has 13 residues. Trimming cost V 5 bases and J 6 bases, with 13 bases left between them. The germline V gene has CDR1 MDHEN and CDR2 SYDVKM. CDR3 sequence reads: CASSTRIGSEAFF. In DNA, the CDR3 is TGTGCCAGCAGTACTCGTATTGGATCTGAAGCTTTCTTT.